The 31 T cell receptor beta chains listed next were all sequenced from one sample in a study of vaccination effects on CD4 cells after COVID-19. The antigens for these receptors are not known. Antigen-specific CD4+ T cells expanded by the ViraFEST assay with viral peptide pools were then sequenced. Cells that had been cultured for about 10 days were the source of isolated CD4+ T cells. Participants were vaccinated with two doses of either the BNT162b2 or mRNA-1273 vaccine. Generated by immunoSEQ multiplex PCR, the TCRdb table keeps only in-frame clones and is missing some. This table has 65,000 to 95,000 clones, roughly 80% appearing once. The input for sequencing was CD4+ T cells from PBMCs cultured with HCoV-OC43 spike peptides, taken after COVID-19 vaccination. Subset indicated: HCoV-OC43 spike overlapping peptide pool stimulation. Receptor source: a human donor who received a COVID-19 vaccine.

This chain uses TRBV7-8 with TRBJ2-5; D is possibly TRBD2 (7 bases). The germline gives CDR1 SGHVS, CDR2 FQNEAQ. Trimming took off 2 bases at V and 1 base at J, with 14 bases between the two ends. The CDR3 loop spans 16 amino acids. In nucleotides, the CDR3 is TGTGCCAGCAGCTTACGGCCGGGGGGCCTCCAAGAGACCCAGTACTTC. Protein sequence: CASSLRPGGLQETQYF.

The chain is built from TRBV7-2 and TRBJ2-2; 8 positions match TRBD2. This CDR3 is built from 14 residues. The V and J ends lost 5 bases and 6 bases, in that order; junction bases with no gene match: 5. Per the germline V gene, CDR1 is SGHTA and CDR2 is FQGNSA. The CDR3 region has the DNA TGTGCCAGCAGCGCCAGCGGGGGTGCCGGGGAGCTGTTTTTT. Amino acid sequence: CASSASGGAGELFF.

This chain uses TRBV27 with TRBJ2-7; 7 positions match TRBD1. The CDR3 has 15 residues. Germline assignment: CDR1 MNHEY and CDR2 SMNVEV (reference sequence). J lost 2 bases, V lost 1 base, and 5 bases had no gene match. CDR3 in amino acids: CASSLYYRGPYEQYV. In nucleotides, the CDR3 is TGTGCCAGCAGTTTATACTACAGGGGTCCCTACGAGCAGTACGTC.

This rearrangement joins TRBV5-6 to TRBJ2-3, with D possibly TRBD1 on 5 matching bases. The length of the CDR3 is 15 residues. V lost 4 bases to trimming and J lost 4 bases, with 16 bases between them. Germline assignment: CDR1 SGHDT and CDR2 YYEEEE. CDR3 residues: CASSPLAGLADTQYF. Written as DNA, the CDR3 is TGTGCCAGCAGCCCTCTGGCAGGGTTGGCAGATACGCAGTATTTT.

This chain joins TRBV27 and TRBJ1-1; tentatively, D is TRBD1 (5 bases). V dropped 6 bases and J dropped 1 base, with 12 bases sitting between them. The CDR3 runs to 14 residues. The germline CDR1 and CDR2 sequences are MNHEY and SMNVEV (reference sequence). The chain's CDR3 is CASRTTATNTEAFF. The CDR3 coding sequence is TGTGCCAGCAGAACGACAGCTACGAACACTGAAGCTTTCTTT.

V is TRBV28 and J is TRBJ1-2; D gene uncertain. Germline V lookup: CDR1 MDHEN, CDR2 SYDVKM. There are 13 residues in the CDR3. V was trimmed by 8 bases and J by 5 bases, leaving 15 bases between them. CDR3 amino acids: CASFEGRFYGYTF. In DNA, the CDR3 is TGTGCCAGCTTCGAGGGCAGGTTTTATGGCTACACCTTC.

The chain couples TRBV5-8 to TRBJ2-3; tentative D call: TRBD2 (6 bases). V dropped 7 bases and J dropped 1 base, with 22 bases sitting between them. Germline V gene lookup returns CDR1 SGHTS and CDR2 YDEGEE. The CDR3 length is 17 residues. The CDR3 sequence is CASPASPLGGGTDTQYF. For the CDR3, the DNA is TGTGCCAGCCCAGCTTCACCGTTAGGCGGGGGCACAGATACGCAGTATTTT.

This chain connects TRBV7-6 to TRBJ2-6; D remains ambiguous. This CDR3 has 21 amino acids. Germline CDR1 is SGHVS and CDR2 is FNYEAQ. V was trimmed by 5 bases and J by 0 bases, leaving 26 bases between them. The CDR3 nucleotides read TGTGCCAGCAGCCCATTACCCCCAGAGAATCTCCCTAACTCTGGGGCCAACGTCCTGACTTTC. It specifies CASSPLPPENLPNSGANVLTF. Full variable domain (rest looked up from reference TRBV7-6 and TRBJ2-6): GAGVSQSPRYKVTKRGQDVALRCDPISGHVSLYWYRQALGQGPEFLTYFNYEAQQDKSGLPNDRFSAERPEGSISTLTIQRTEQRDSAMYRCASSPLPPENLPNSGANVLTFGAGSRLTVL.

The chain employs TRBV30 and TRBJ2-5; 7 positions agree with TRBD1. Losses at the gene ends were 3 bases for V and 2 bases for J; bases not matched to a gene: 3. The CDR3 consists of 13 residues. Germline loops: CDR1 GTSNPN, CDR2 SVGIG (reference sequence). CDR3 protein: CAWSGQVQETQYF. Here the CDR3 DNA reads TGTGCCTGGAGCGGACAGGTACAAGAGACCCAGTACTTC.

This clone was counted once. V gene TRBV11-3 combines with J gene TRBJ2-2; 8 positions agree with TRBD2. Trimming took 1 base from V and 2 from J; bases not matched to a gene: 3. Germline-derived CDR1 and CDR2 are SGHNT and YENEEA. The length of the CDR3 is 16 residues. The CDR3 DNA sequence: TGTGCCAGCAGCTTAGGAGCGGGGGTCAACACCGGGGAGCTGTTTTTT. Residues: CASSLGAGVNTGELFF.

The chain uses TRBV5-8 and TRBJ2-3; perhaps TRBD2 as D (5 bases). This CDR3 spans 16 amino acids. V gave up 0 bases and J gave up 6 bases, with 17 bases separating them. Germline V gives CDR1 SGHTS, CDR2 YDEGEE. CDR3 in amino acids: CASSLVVTEGMDTQYF. The CDR3 nucleotides read TGTGCCAGCAGCTTGGTTGTCACCGAGGGTATGGATACGCAGTATTTT.

This chain connects TRBV23-1 to TRBJ1-1, with 10 positions matching TRBD1. TRBV23-1 is identified as an open reading frame with a role that is uncertain. CDR3 length equals 18 residues. J lost 5 bases, V lost 2 bases, and 14 bases had no gene match. As DNA, the CDR3 is TGCGCCAGCAGTCAACCCAAGGGAGGGGACAGGGGCCGAACTGAAGCTTTCTTT. It translates to CASSQPKGGDRGRTEAFF.

V is TRBV7-2 and J is TRBJ2-1; TRBD2 matches at 9 bases. The CDR3 extends over 16 amino acids. V gave up 4 bases and J gave up 7 bases; unmatched junction bases: 11. The germline V gene has CDR1 SGHTA and CDR2 FQGNSA. This CDR3 is CASSSRVRGGDNEQFF. The CDR3 DNA is TGTGCCAGCAGCTCTCGGGTGCGGGGGGGCGATAATGAGCAGTTCTTC.

V and J are TRBV2 and TRBJ1-2, with 7 bases aligning to TRBD1. The CDR3 is made up of 14 amino acids. V was pared by 3 bases and J by 4 bases, with 5 bases of the junction left unmatched. Per germline, CDR1 SNHLY and CDR2 FYNNEI. CDR3: CASSEGRDSYGYTF. The CDR3 DNA sequence: TGTGCCAGCAGTGAGGGGAGGGACAGCTATGGCTACACCTTC.

This clone was seen only a few times. The J gene is TRBJ2-7, the V gene TRBV18; 11 positions agree with TRBD1. Germline V gene sequence: CDR1 KGHSH, CDR2 LQKENI. The CDR3 is made up of 14 amino acids. V trimming: 3 bases; J trimming: 3 bases; junction bases outside the gene matches: 1. The CDR3 region is CASSPGTGGYEQYV. The CDR3 DNA sequence: TGTGCCAGCTCACCCGGGACAGGGGGCTACGAGCAGTACGTC.

The CDR3 sequence: CAWSDGGFRGKLIYGYTF. DNA of the CDR3: TGTGCCTGGAGTGACGGGGGGTTTAGGGGGAAACTGATCTATGGCTACACCTTC. The chain employs TRBV30 and TRBJ1-2, with D possibly matching TRBD1 (6 bases). This CDR3 region has 18 residues. Germline CDR1 reads GTSNPN; CDR2 reads SVGIG (reference sequence). The ends were cut back, 1 base at V and 4 bases at J, with 25 bases in the middle.

The sample holds a few counts of this clone. The CDR3 spells CASSIRGTDTQYF. The DNA of the CDR3 is TGTGCCAGTAGTATCCGGGGCACAGATACGCAGTATTTT. The rearrangement uses TRBV19 and TRBJ2-3; D ambiguous. V dropped 3 bases and J dropped 1 base, with 5 bases sitting between them. Looked up from germline, CDR1 is LNHDA and CDR2 is SQIVND (reference sequence). The CDR3 consists of 13 residues.

The chain carries TRBV5-1 and TRBJ2-5; 8 bases are a match to TRBD2. Germline assignment: CDR1 SGHRS and CDR2 YFSETQ. CDR3 length: 14 residues. The ends lost 3 bases at V and 2 bases at J; junction bases unmatched: 3. The CDR3 here is CASSSSGGQETQYF. CDR3 coding DNA: TGCGCCAGCAGCTCAAGCGGGGGACAAGAGACCCAGTACTTC.

The rearrangement joins TRBV6-1 to TRBJ2-7; D is undetermined. CDR3 length: 15 amino acids. CDR1 MNHNS and CDR2 SASEGT come from the germline V gene. The V and J ends lost 2 bases and 0 bases respectively, with 11 bases between them. CDR3 residues: CASSELRRSSYEQYV. CDR3 DNA: TGTGCCAGCAGTGAACTACGCAGGAGCTCCTACGAGCAGTACGTC.

This clone was seen a single time. This rearrangement joins TRBV30 to TRBJ2-5; TRBD1 aligns across 7 bases. The CDR3 runs to 15 residues. J was trimmed by 5 bases and V by 5 bases; bases with no gene match: 14. The germline CDR1 and CDR2 sequences are GTSNPN and SVGIG (reference sequence). CDR3 sequence (DNA): TGTGCCTGGGGGACAGATCGAGGTGGTCGGGAGACCCAGTACTTC. Translation: CAWGTDRGGRETQYF.

This clone has only a few counts. The J gene is TRBJ1-2, the V gene TRBV6-6; possibly TRBD1 for D (5 bases). V was cut by 8 bases and J by 1 base, with 11 bases left in between. The length of the CDR3 is 13 residues. The germline gives CDR1 MNHNY, CDR2 SVGAGI (reference sequence). The CDR3 here is CASGWDGNYGYTF. The CDR3 bases are TGTGCCAGCGGATGGGACGGTAACTATGGCTACACCTTC.

This chain uses TRBV2 with TRBJ1-2; no clear D. The CDR3 spans 12 residues. The V gene lost 7 bases and the J gene lost 1 base, with 7 bases spanning the gap. Germline values: CDR1 SNHLY, CDR2 FYNNEI. The CDR3 DNA is TGTGCCAGCAATACAGATAACTATGGCTACACCTTC. It specifies CASNTDNYGYTF.

This chain connects TRBV7-2 to TRBJ1-1; no definite D call. The V and J ends lost 0 bases and 1 base respectively, with 9 bases between them. The germline gives CDR1 SGHTA, CDR2 FQGNSA. The CDR3 has 15 amino acids. CDR3 coding DNA: TGTGCCAGCAGCTTAGCTTCCAGGACGAACACTGAAGCTTTCTTT. Translated: CASSLASRTNTEAFF. Variable domain in full (rest from reference TRBV7-2 and TRBJ1-1): GAGVSQSPSNKVTEKGKDVELRCDPISGHTALYWYRQSLGQGLEFLIYFQGNSAPDKSGLPSDRFSAERTGGSVSTLTIQRTQQEDSAVYLCASSLASRTNTEAFFGQGTRLTVV.

The chain combines TRBV3-1 (or the pseudogene TRBV3-2) with TRBJ2-5; perhaps D is TRBD1 or TRBD2 (5 bases each). The germline V gene encodes CDR1 LGHDT and CDR2 YNNKEL (reference sequence). The CDR3 is 17 amino acids. V lost 0 bases and J 3 bases, leaving 17 bases between the germline ends. The CDR3 bases are TGTGCCAGCAGCCAAGATGGGACCATCTTTTTGGAAGAGACCCAGTACTTC. Its protein is CASSQDGTIFLEETQYF.

The chain combines TRBV4-3 with TRBJ2-1; 7 bases match TRBD2. The germline gives CDR1 LGHNA, CDR2 YSLEER. The CDR3 is 18 residues long. V was clipped by 0 bases and J by 2 bases; unmatched bases: 10. For the CDR3, the DNA is TGCGCCAGCAGCCAAGATGGACTGGGGGGGGTTACCTACAATGAGCAGTTCTTC. Its translation: CASSQDGLGGVTYNEQFF.

The gene calls are TRBV19 and TRBJ1-1; possibly TRBD1 for D (6 bases). Trimming pared 7 bases from V and 5 bases from J, leaving 17 bases between. This CDR3 region has 14 residues. Germline CDR1 LNHDA, CDR2 SQIVND (reference sequence). CDR3 loop: CASKDSRGSTEAFF. For the CDR3, the DNA is TGTGCCAGTAAGGACAGCCGGGGATCGACTGAAGCTTTCTTT.

The V and J genes are TRBV2 and TRBJ2-3; tentative D call: TRBD1 (6 bases). The CDR3 has 15 residues. V dropped 5 bases and J dropped 0 bases, with 12 bases sitting between them. From germline, CDR1 is SNHLY and CDR2 FYNNEI. The CDR3 is CASSPDRPSTDTQYF. The CDR3, as DNA: TGTGCCAGCAGTCCCGACAGGCCAAGCACAGATACGCAGTATTTT.

The chain links TRBV2 to TRBJ2-2, with D tentatively TRBD2 (6 bases). V was pared by 0 bases and J by 8 bases, with 10 bases between. From germline, CDR1 is SNHLY and CDR2 FYNNEI. The CDR3 consists of 14 residues. CDR3 protein: CASSEARGYGELFF. CDR3 sequence (DNA): TGTGCCAGCAGTGAAGCGCGGGGTTATGGGGAGCTGTTTTTT.

The gene calls are TRBV3-1 (or the pseudogene TRBV3-2) and TRBJ2-3, with 13 nucleotides matching TRBD2. The CDR3 is 16 amino acids. Germline values: CDR1 LGHDT, CDR2 YNNKEL (reference sequence). V dropped 1 base and J dropped 8; count of bases not matched to a gene: 6. The CDR3 DNA follows: TGTGCCAGCAGCCAAGGGACTAGCGGGGGACAAGGTACGCAGTATTTT. This codes for CASSQGTSGGQGTQYF.

The chain joins TRBV12-5 to TRBJ1-2, with TRBD1 matching over 9 bases. The V gene end was trimmed by 5 bases and the J gene end by 7 bases; junction bases not matched to a gene: 5. CDR3 size: 13 residues. Per germline, CDR1 LGHNT and CDR2 FRNRAP. The DNA for the CDR3 is TGTGCTAGTGGTGTACAGGGGGCTGGTGGCTACACCTTC. Its translation: CASGVQGAGGYTF.

V and J are TRBV7-2 and TRBJ2-7; 7 positions match TRBD1. V dropped 1 base and J dropped 4; count of bases not matched to a gene: 4. Looked up from germline, CDR1 is SGHTA and CDR2 is FQGNSA. This CDR3 has 14 residues. The DNA of the CDR3 is TGTGCCAGCAGCTTAGGGACAGGTCTGTACGAGCAGTACGTC. This encodes CASSLGTGLYEQYV.